This TCR beta chain was recovered during a study of cytomegalovirus exposure and HLA in healthy donors. The CDR3 runs to 18 residues. Trimming removed 4 bases from V and 2 bases from J; junction bases left unmatched: 14. Germline-derived CDR1 and CDR2 are MGHDK and SYGVNS. Study-wide results and limits: V segments that were indistinguishable, TRBV6-2 and TRBV6-3 among them, were omitted from analysis.

Primers: 60 Vbeta forward and 13 Jbeta reverse. The protocol was immunoSEQ multiplex PCR, while the TCRdb copy is restricted to in-frame clones and leaves out a portion. This sample has fewer than 120,000 clones, with less than 85% found just once. Worth noting for this clone: Its antigen remains unknown.

Donors likely had unrecorded immune exposures despite being nominally healthy when sampled. The rearrangement uses TRBV25-1 and TRBJ2-3, with 8 positions matching TRBD1. The specimen sequenced was PBMCs. This sequence was found in a young man in good health and CMV-seropositive. CDR3 region: CASSAGGTGGYFTDTQYF. CDR3 DNA: TGTGCCAGCAGTGCAGGTGGAACAGGGGGTTACTTCACAGATACGCAGTATTTT.